Given below is one T cell receptor (beta chain) in context. The V gene's germline CDR1 is SGHTS and CDR2 YDEGEE. V was pared by 5 bases and J by 0 bases, with 23 bases between. This CDR3 is built from 19 residues. The sample belongs to a study of blood T cell repertoires in COVID-19. Study-level information: From T cells, B-cell-depleted T cells, or PBMCs came the material, which was cDNA or gDNA.

Profiled with immunoSEQ multiplex PCR; TCRdb holds only in-frame clones, not every one. Of about 150,000 clones detected, 90% appear once; the ten largest clones hold approximately 0.5%. This receptor was identified in a man aged 45-65 years with acute or convalescent COVID-19. The chain employs TRBV5-8 and TRBJ2-2; a weak D match, TRBD1 (6 bases). The sample was peripheral blood. Here the CDR3 reads CASRTLGRGPLPNTGELFF. CDR3 nucleotide sequence: TGTGCCAGCAGGACCCTGGGCAGGGGCCCTCTCCCGAACACCGGGGAGCTGTTTTTT.